The 13 T cell receptor beta chains below were found in one sample sequenced in a study of blood T cell repertoires in COVID-19. Using immunoSEQ multiplex PCR, the repertoire was profiled, and TCRdb retains in-frame clones only, with some absent. Among some 160,000 clones listed, around nine tenths were seen once. The sequenced sample consisted of peripheral blood. The receptors shown here come from a woman aged 80 or over with COVID-19, enrolled during active disease.

The chain has TRBV6-5 and TRBJ2-2; D unclear. CDR3 length: 13 residues. CDR1 and CDR2 from the germline V gene are MNHEY and SVGAGI. Trimming removed 5 bases at V and 0 bases at J, with 4 bases between. The CDR3: CASSRANTGELFF. CDR3 DNA: TGTGCCAGCAGTCGGGCGAACACCGGGGAGCTGTTTTTT.

The V and J genes are TRBV19 and TRBJ1-6; 7 bases line up with TRBD1. Germline assignment: CDR1 LNHDA and CDR2 SQIVND (reference sequence). The CDR3 is 12 amino acids. V lost 8 bases, J lost 6 bases, and 1 base stayed unmatched. This CDR3 is CASGTVNSPLHF. The CDR3 bases are TGTGCCAGTGGGACAGTTAATTCACCCCTCCACTTT. The full variable domain, rest sourced from reference TRBV19 and TRBJ1-6, is DGGITQSPKYLFRKEGQNVTLSCEQNLNHDAMYWYRQDPGQGLRLIYYSQIVNDFQKGDIAEGYSVSREKKESFPLTVTSAQKNPTAFYLCASGTVNSPLHFGNGTRLTVT.

The chain links TRBV5-1 to TRBJ2-7, with a possible D match to TRBD2 (5 bases). The CDR3 runs 13 residues. CDR1 and CDR2 from the germline V gene are SGHRS and YFSETQ. Trimming removed 3 bases at V and 1 base at J, with 8 bases between. The CDR3 reads CASSSEESYEQYF. The CDR3 DNA reads as TGCGCCAGCAGCTCGGAGGAGTCCTACGAGCAGTACTTC.

This clone came up once. The chain links TRBV7-9 to TRBJ1-6; 7 positions match TRBD1. J gave up 7 bases and V 8 bases, and 11 bases lay outside the gene matches. The CDR3 is 15 residues long. In germline, CDR1 is SEHNR, CDR2 FQNEAQ (reference sequence). As DNA, the CDR3 is TGTGCCAGCGCGCGCGCCGGGACAGAAAATTCACCCCTCCACTTT. It codes for CASARAGTENSPLHF.

J is TRBJ2-7 and V is TRBV28; possible D gene TRBD2, 5 bases. Trimming removed 3 bases from V and 7 bases from J, with 16 bases in between. CDR1 MDHEN and CDR2 SYDVKM come from the germline V gene. The CDR3 length is 14 residues. CDR3 nucleotide sequence: TGTGCCAGCAGTTTCTTAGGCGGGCCTCAGGAGCAGTACTTC. Protein: CASSFLGGPQEQYF.

V is TRBV5-1 and J is TRBJ2-7; tentative D call: TRBD2 (6 bases). Germline assignment: CDR1 SGHRS and CDR2 YFSETQ. Trimming pared 3 bases from V and 0 bases from J, leaving 16 bases between. The CDR3 length is 16 residues. The CDR3 region is CASSWGLSPSSYEQYF. DNA of the CDR3: TGCGCCAGCAGCTGGGGACTTTCACCCAGCTCCTACGAGCAGTACTTC.

V is TRBV4-2 and J is TRBJ1-2; tentatively, D is TRBD1 (6 bases). This CDR3 comprises 15 residues. V dropped 3 bases and J dropped 8 bases, with 19 bases sitting between them. Germline assignment: CDR1 LGHNA and CDR2 YNFKEQ. This chain's CDR3 is CASSHGVRDTQGYTF. As DNA, the CDR3 is TGTGCCAGCAGCCATGGCGTTCGGGACACCCAAGGCTACACCTTC.

The V and J genes are TRBV6-6 and TRBJ2-7, with a possible D match to TRBD2 (6 bases). The CDR3 runs 14 residues. Trimming pared 7 bases from V and 0 bases from J, leaving 13 bases between. The germline CDR1 and CDR2 sequences are MNHNY and SVGAGI (reference sequence). This CDR3 is CASTRDSSSYEQYF. As DNA, the CDR3 is TGTGCCAGCACGCGGGACTCAAGCTCCTACGAGCAGTACTTC.

This chain connects TRBV3-1 (or the pseudogene TRBV3-2) to TRBJ2-5, with 10 bases aligning to TRBD1. In germline, CDR1 is LGHDT, CDR2 YNNKEL (reference sequence). The CDR3 has 18 amino acids. The J segment lost 1 base and the V segment lost 0 bases, leaving 8 bases of the junction unmatched. The DNA of the CDR3 is TGTGCCAGCAGCCAAGATCACCCCCGGGACAGGGGCCAAGAGACCCAGTACTTC. This encodes CASSQDHPRDRGQETQYF.

This chain links TRBV6-6 with TRBJ2-6, with D tentatively TRBD1 (5 bases). CDR3 length equals 13 residues. The germline gives CDR1 MNHNY, CDR2 SVGAGI (reference sequence). Trimming pared 6 bases from V and 2 bases from J, leaving 5 bases between. The DNA for the CDR3 is TGTGCCAGCAGAGGGGCTGGGGCCAACGTCCTGACTTTC. Its translation: CASRGAGANVLTF.

The chain is built from TRBV6-5 and TRBJ2-7; no reliable D call. CDR3 length: 11 residues. The V gene lost 10 bases and the J gene lost 4 bases, with 11 bases spanning the gap. The V gene's germline CDR1 is MNHEY and CDR2 SVGAGI. The CDR3 nucleotides are TGTGCCACCGGAGACCAGTACGAGCAGTACTTC. It codes for CATGDQYEQYF.

This rearrangement joins TRBV6-6 to TRBJ1-6; D gene uncertain. Germline loops: CDR1 MNHNY, CDR2 SVGAGI (reference sequence). The CDR3 sequence is 14 residues long. V lost 2 bases and J 7 bases, leaving 9 bases between the germline ends. The CDR3 DNA is TGTGCCAGCAGTTACGAGGGAGAAAATTCACCCCTCCACTTT. It encodes CASSYEGENSPLHF.

This chain connects TRBV2 to TRBJ1-4; possible D gene TRBD1, 5 bases. Germline V CDR1 and CDR2: SNHLY, FYNNEI. Trimming removed 3 bases from V and 0 bases from J, with 5 bases in between. The CDR3 loop spans 14 amino acids. The CDR3 region is CASSDRATNEKLFF. CDR3 nucleotides: TGTGCCAGCAGTGACAGGGCAACTAATGAAAAACTGTTTTTT.